This T cell receptor (beta chain) emerged from a study of blood T cells in healthy people across ages (dated by TCRdb to about 2015). In terms of the full investigation: In model experiments, template switching captured roughly one uniquely barcoded TCR beta cDNA molecule for every two T cells. To track age-related changes in TCR beta repertoire diversity, the study relied on deep sequencing normalized with unique cDNA molecular identifiers. Donors were grouped into four age groups: young (average approximately 15 years), middle-aged (roughly 37), aged (around 60) and long-lived (around 82). To avoid experimental bias, donors of different ages were spread randomly across the sequencing lanes. For two donors (one aged 18 to 30 and one aged 80 or older), the study analyzed two additional independent replicas of 1 million unique cDNA reads from the same blood draw. Paper-wide results and their limitations: Bulk unsorted PBMC profiling prevented conclusive comparison of naive and antigen-experienced compartments. Because the CMV infection status of the donors was unknown, age-related changes in expanded clonotypes may potentially have been confounded. A strong correlation was found between observed TCR beta diversity and the percentage of naive T cells measured by flow cytometry. Observed TCR beta diversity per million T cells fell roughly linearly with age, and a significant reduction was already apparent by age around 40. Compared with the aged group, the long-lived group had more naive CD4+ T cells, fewer expanded clones and increased TCR diversity, a pattern suggesting age selection. Estimates of total diversity based on one million sequenced T cells were regarded as lower bounds and as underestimates.

This clonotype has a count of ten or more. No antigen is known for it. The input lacks base qualities; no much larger clone sits a single base away. Libraries came from 5' RACE. The instrument was an Illumina HiSeq 2500. A second PCR of about 7 to 12 cycles was run with a J-beta primer mix and a sample-barcoded 5' primer. Each TCR beta cDNA molecule received a unique molecular identifier from a template-switch 5' adaptor carrying 12 random nucleotides. Each sample yielded at least 3 million CDR3-containing paired-end reads. The Mint cDNA synthesis kit, primed by a TRBC-specific oligonucleotide, was used to synthesize first-strand cDNA from all RNA. After uracil-DNA glycosylase treatment, a first 18-cycle PCR used universal primers M1SS and BC2_uni_R on all cDNA. Per the original workflow: Normalization of each sample was performed by random selection of 1 million high-quality reads, each carrying a distinct molecular identifier. Reads with shared molecular identifiers were discarded instead of being binned into consensus sequences. MiTCR, set to a Q25 quality threshold and the strictest error-elimination algorithm, was used for CDR3 identification, clonotype clustering and error correction. Lower-bound total TCR beta diversity was estimated with a nonparametric unseen species model using Euler transformation. Using fastp at Q25 and MiXCR, TCRdb reprocessed the public reads and kept productive beta chains. CDR3 protein duplicates are merged, each entry listing the most common genes and DNA. It is TCRdb's table, rather than the study itself, that gives the V and J calls and clone size. A total of roughly 1,700,000 distinct CDR3 sequences appear in this sample, 28% of them only once. 7.7% of the sample lies in the top ten.

Systemically healthy Caucasian individuals from Russia, approximately 39 in total and aged roughly 6 to 100 years, were included as donors. Each donor gave 8 to 10 milliliters of peripheral blood, drawn into EDTA-treated Vacutainer tubes. Ficoll-Paque density-gradient centrifugation was used to isolate PBMCs, with at least 6.5 million per sample. Total RNA, at least 5 micrograms per sample, was extracted from PBMCs with Trizol reagent. The percentages of naive CD45RAhigh/CD27high T cells were determined by flow cytometry on a PBMC aliquot from every donor. The germline V gene yields SGHVS for CDR1 and FNYEAQ for CDR2. V ends up 6 bases short and J 0 bases short, with an unmatched junction base count of 8. Including the terminal cysteine and phenylalanine, the CDR3 comprises 16 residues. Only CDR3 DNA is held: 48 bases, read in frame from base 1.

The TCR originated in a woman in her 30s in good health. The material sequenced was blood. The chain was built from TRBV7-6 and TRBJ2-7; 10 bases in the middle match TRBD2. The CDR3 protein sequence reads: CASSSKAGGSSYEQYF. The DNA is TGTGCCAGCAGTTCAAAAGCGGGGGGGAGCTCCTACGAGCAGTACTTC. The full variable domain, with segments outside the CDR3 supplied by the reference TRBV7-6 and TRBJ2-7 proteins, appears as GAGVSQSPRYKVTKRGQDVALRCDPISGHVSLYWYRQALGQGPEFLTYFNYEAQQDKSGLPNDRFSAERPEGSISTLTIQRTEQRDSAMYRCASSSKAGGSSYEQYFGPGTRLTVT.